This TCR beta chain was observed in a study of blood T cells in healthy people across ages (dated by TCRdb to 2015 to 2017). Regarding the study in general: In model experiments, template switching captured roughly one uniquely barcoded TCR beta cDNA molecule for every two T cells. The study measured age-related changes in TCR beta repertoire diversity using deep sequencing normalized with unique cDNA molecular identifiers. The donors were split into four age groups: young (average about 16 years), middle-aged (about 40), aged (62) and long-lived (under 90). To avoid experimental bias, donors of different ages were spread randomly across the sequencing lanes. The study analyzed two additional independent replicas of 1 million unique cDNA reads from the same blood draw for two donors, one aged 18 to 30 and one aged 80 or older. The full study reports these points: Compared with the aged group, the long-lived group had more naive CD4+ T cells, fewer expanded clones and increased TCR diversity, suggesting age selection. Because profiling used bulk unsorted PBMCs, naive and antigen-experienced compartments could not be compared conclusively. The CMV infection status of donors was not known, potentially confounding age-related changes in expanded clonotypes. Observed TCR beta diversity per million T cells fell roughly linearly with age, and a significant reduction was already apparent by age around 40. Estimates of total diversity from one million sequenced T cells were regarded as lower bounds and underestimates. A strong correlation was found between observed TCR beta diversity and the percentage of naive T cells measured by flow cytometry.

A remark on this clonotype: Its cognate antigen has yet to be identified. Per-nucleotide qualities are absent, and no much larger clonotype sits a single base away.

The donors were under 40 Caucasian individuals from Russia, aged roughly 6 to 90 years, who were systemically healthy. Each donor gave around 9.5 milliliters of peripheral blood, collected into EDTA-treated Vacutainer tubes. Ficoll-Paque density-gradient centrifugation was used to isolate PBMCs, with at least 6.5 million per sample. Total RNA, at least 6 micrograms per sample, was extracted from PBMCs with Trizol reagent. The percentages of naive CD45RAhigh/CD27high T cells were determined by flow cytometry on a PBMC aliquot from every donor. Libraries were constructed by 5' RACE. These reads were obtained on an Illumina HiSeq 2500. A second PCR of about 7 to 12 cycles was run with a J-beta primer mix and a sample-barcoded 5' primer. A unique molecular identifier was introduced onto each TCR beta cDNA molecule by a template-switch 5' adaptor carrying 12 random nucleotides. Each sample yielded at least 2.5 million CDR3-containing paired-end reads. The Mint cDNA synthesis kit, primed by a TRBC-specific oligonucleotide, was used to synthesize first-strand cDNA from all RNA. Following uracil-DNA glycosylase treatment, all cDNA underwent a first 18-cycle PCR with the universal primers M1SS and BC2_uni_R. The authors' pipeline ran thus. For normalization, 1 million high-quality reads, each with a distinct molecular identifier, were randomly selected from each sample. Reads with shared molecular identifiers were discarded instead of being binned into consensus sequences. CDR3 identification, clonotype clustering and error correction used MiTCR with a Q25 quality threshold and the strictest error-elimination algorithm. A nonparametric unseen species model with Euler transformation was used to estimate lower-bound total TCR beta diversity. TCRdb reran the public reads through fastp at Q25 and MiXCR, keeping productive beta chains. Rows with a matching CDR3 protein are joined into one entry that keeps the most common DNA and genes. TCRdb's processing, not the authors' own work, is the source of the V and J calls. This sample lists about 580,000 distinct CDR3 sequences; around half were detected once. Of the sample, around 23% is held by the ten largest clones.

Deletion took 4 bases off V and 11 bases off J, with a span of 23 bases between the germline ends. CDR1 and CDR2 were assigned from the germline V gene (reference sequence) as SEHNR and FQNEAQ. The CDR3 has 15 amino acids, counting the end cysteine and phenylalanine. Only CDR3 DNA is held: 45 bases, read in frame from base 1. The sample consisted of blood. Recombination connected TRBV7-9 to TRBJ2-5, and possibly TRBD2, on 6 matching bases. The TCR sequence derives from a man aged 80 or over in good health. The CDR3 region has the sequence CASSSPPPGDGWQYF. The base sequence is TGTGCCAGCAGCTCCCCCCCACCGGGGGACGGATGGCAGTACTTC.